The 28 T cell receptor beta chains reported below all come from one sample, sequenced in a study of shared clonotypes between healthy human individuals (dated by TCRdb to the early 2020s). CD8 naive samples were CD45RO-negative cells positively selected for CCR7, giving a CD45RA+CCR7+ population that excluded TemRA cells. Libraries were constructed by the immunoSEQ multiplex PCR assay. This immuneACCESS table, as held by TCRdb, lists in-frame sequences with V and J called but not all clones. Of the missing ones, under half trace to an unresolved V gene in checked studies; the others have no known cause. In this sample the table shows about 600,000 clones, just under 97% of which occur a single time. Less than 0.13% of the sample goes to the ten largest clones. The sequenced material came from naive CD8+ T cells sorted from blood. The cell subset or site tag for this specimen amounts to: CD45RA+CCR7+. The receptors come from a woman under 40 in good health.

The V call is TRBV5-8, the J call TRBJ1-1; D gene unclear. CDR1 and CDR2 (germline): SGHTS, YDEGEE. The CDR3 contains 13 residues. V was trimmed by 0 bases and J by 11 bases, leaving 14 bases between them. CDR3 loop: CASSLGRSLEAFF. The CDR3 bases are TGTGCCAGCAGCTTGGGCCGATCTTTGGAGGCTTTCTTT.

The chain is built from TRBV27 and TRBJ2-7; D is unresolved. In germline, CDR1 is MNHEY, CDR2 SMNVEV (reference sequence). The length of the CDR3 is 18 residues. V lost 5 bases to trimming and J lost 1 base, with 24 bases between them. In DNA form, the CDR3 reads TGTGCCAGCAGTCCGCTCCCTCCCCATCTAACTAATTCCTACGAGCAGTACTTC. Protein: CASSPLPPHLTNSYEQYF.

This chain joins TRBV9 and TRBJ1-2, with 7 bases matching TRBD1. V lost 3 bases and J lost 7; bases outside the gene matches: 3. Germline CDR1 and CDR2: SGDLS and YYNGEE. CDR3 length: 12 amino acids. Written as DNA, the CDR3 is TGTGCCAGCAGCGGAAGGGGGCCTGGCTACACCTTC. Protein sequence: CASSGRGPGYTF.

The chain has TRBV18 and TRBJ2-2; D is perhaps TRBD1 (6 bases). The CDR3 has 14 residues. Per the germline V gene, CDR1 is KGHSH and CDR2 is LQKENI. V was clipped by 6 bases and J by 7 bases, with 15 bases between them. CDR3 bases: TGTGCCAGCTCGATGACAGGATCGATCGGGGAGCTGTTTTTT. It translates to CASSMTGSIGELFF.

The chain recombines TRBV11-1 with TRBJ1-1; 7 bases map to TRBD1. Germline V gives CDR1 SGHAT, CDR2 FQDESV (reference sequence). V was clipped by 6 bases and J by 3 bases; unmatched bases: 13. The CDR3 is 16 residues long. The CDR3 region is CASSPGTEFGDTEAFF. CDR3 nucleotide sequence: TGTGCCAGCAGTCCCGGGACAGAGTTCGGGGACACTGAAGCTTTCTTT.

The V call is TRBV2, the J call TRBJ1-4; D remains ambiguous. The V gene lost 1 base and the J gene lost 4 bases, with 10 bases spanning the gap. The CDR3 consists of 15 residues. Germline CDR1 is SNHLY and CDR2 is FYNNEI. The CDR3 spells CASSEGGTYNEKLFF. CDR3 coding DNA: TGTGCCAGCAGTGAAGGTGGCACCTATAATGAAAAACTGTTTTTT.

The CDR3 region is CASSLLQSSYEQYF. The CDR3 DNA is TGTGCCAGCAGTTTATTACAGAGCTCCTACGAGCAGTACTTC. The J gene is TRBJ2-7, the V gene TRBV27; D is unclear. The CDR3 is made up of 14 amino acids. Trimming cost V 1 base and J 0 bases, with 7 bases left between them. Germline lookup yields CDR1 MNHEY and CDR2 SMNVEV (reference sequence).

This clone was observed once. The chain recombines TRBV27 with TRBJ2-3; D is unresolved. Trimming removed 3 bases from V and 2 bases from J, with 9 bases in between. The germline gives CDR1 MNHEY, CDR2 SMNVEV (reference sequence). CDR3 size: 14 residues. This CDR3 is CASSLNGNTDTQYF. CDR3 coding DNA: TGTGCCAGCAGTTTGAACGGCAACACAGATACGCAGTATTTT.

This clone was observed once. The J gene is TRBJ2-1, the V gene TRBV19, with 7 bases identical to TRBD2. This CDR3 has 13 residues. CDR1 is LNHDA, CDR2 SQIVND, per germline (reference sequence). V was pared by 4 bases and J by 3 bases, with 0 bases of the junction left unmatched. The CDR3 DNA reads as TGTGCCAGTAGTAGGGACTACTACAATGAGCAGTTCTTC. Its protein product is CASSRDYYNEQFF.

This chain connects TRBV28 to TRBJ2-7; D may be TRBD1 (8 bases). Germline CDR1 reads MDHEN; CDR2 reads SYDVKM. This CDR3 has 14 amino acids. The V gene lost 7 bases and the J gene lost 2 bases, with 15 bases spanning the gap. CDR3 coding DNA: TGTGCCAGCATGGGGGGGACAGGACCCTACGAGCAGTACTTC. This translates into CASMGGTGPYEQYF.

The chain employs TRBV15 and TRBJ1-2, with TRBD1 as a possible D gene (6 bases). Germline values: CDR1 LNHNV, CDR2 YYDKDF (reference sequence). V was shortened by 0 bases and J by 4 bases, with 12 bases between the two germline ends. The CDR3 consists of 15 residues. CDR3: CATSRDIGGSYGYTF. CDR3 DNA: TGTGCCACCAGCAGAGATATCGGGGGCTCCTATGGCTACACCTTC. The variable domain in full, completed from reference TRBV15 and TRBJ1-2, reads DAMVIQNPRYQVTQFGKPVTLSCSQTLNHNVMYWYQQKSSQAPKLLFHYYDKDFNNEADTPDNFQSRRPNTSFCFLDIRSPGLGDTAMYLCATSRDIGGSYGYTFGSGTRLTVV.

CDR3 sequence reads: CASTGQGDGNTIYF. CDR3 coding DNA: TGTGCCAGTACGGGACAGGGTGATGGAAACACCATATATTTT. This rearrangement joins TRBV2 to TRBJ1-3; 9 bases are a match to TRBD1. The junction had 6 bases not matched to a gene; V was cut back by 9 bases and J by 3 bases. Germline V gene sequence: CDR1 SNHLY, CDR2 FYNNEI. The CDR3 covers 14 residues.

The V gene is TRBV28, the J gene TRBJ2-1; 10 bases align to TRBD2. The V and J ends lost 5 bases and 6 bases, in that order; junction bases with no gene match: 7. CDR1 is MDHEN, CDR2 SYDVKM, per germline. There are 15 residues in the CDR3. For the CDR3, the DNA is TGTGCCAGCAGTCTTAGCGGGAGGCCCTCCAATGAGCAGTTCTTC. This sequence encodes CASSLSGRPSNEQFF.

The V and J genes are TRBV5-6 and TRBJ2-7; maybe TRBD2 (6 bases). The germline V gene encodes CDR1 SGHDT and CDR2 YYEEEE. Trimming cost V 2 bases and J 6 bases, with 21 bases left between them. The CDR3 covers 16 residues. This CDR3 reads CASSLSIRDGGSEQYF. For the CDR3, the DNA is TGTGCCAGCAGCTTAAGTATCCGGGACGGGGGTTCCGAGCAGTACTTC.

The chain is built from TRBV29-1 and TRBJ2-1; D gene unclear. From germline, CDR1 is SQVTM and CDR2 ANQGSEA. This CDR3 region has 13 residues. V was pared by 4 bases and J by 8 bases, with 15 bases between. The CDR3 DNA sequence: TGCAGCGTTGGGGAAGGGTTGGGCGATGAGCAGTTCTTC. This gives the protein CSVGEGLGDEQFF.

The table lists this clone with a count of one. The rearrangement links TRBV11-2 to TRBJ1-2; D unclear. Germline CDR1 is SGHAT and CDR2 is FQNNGV. The length of the CDR3 is 13 residues. Trimming pared 3 bases from V and 3 bases from J, leaving 8 bases between. The CDR3 coding sequence is TGTGCCAGCAGCTTCGACGGCTACTATGGCTACACCTTC. Its protein product is CASSFDGYYGYTF.

This sequence joins TRBV19 and TRBJ2-7; TRBD1 matches 7 bases. Germline lookup yields CDR1 LNHDA and CDR2 SQIVND (reference sequence). The CDR3 has 13 amino acids. The V segment lost 2 bases and the J segment 7 bases; nucleotides outside the gene matches: 5. This chain's CDR3 is CASSILTGREQYF. The CDR3 nucleotides read TGTGCCAGTAGTATACTGACAGGGCGGGAGCAGTACTTC.

This sequence joins TRBV28 and TRBJ2-1; D might be TRBD2 (6 bases). The V gene lost 5 bases and the J gene lost 6 bases, with 14 bases spanning the gap. The germline gives CDR1 MDHEN, CDR2 SYDVKM. This CDR3 has 14 residues. The CDR3 coding sequence is TGTGCCAGCAGTCGTAGCGGACCCCTCAATGAGCAGTTCTTC. It is translated as CASSRSGPLNEQFF.

The genes are TRBV7-9 and TRBJ2-5; D perhaps matches TRBD2 (5 bases). The CDR3 contains 12 residues. With 6 bases removed from V and 1 base from J, the gap between germline ends came to 6 bases. CDR1 and CDR2 (germline): SEHNR, FQNEAQ (reference sequence). The CDR3 bases are TGTGCCAGCAGGCGGGCCCAAGAGACCCAGTACTTC. Amino acids: CASRRAQETQYF.

The V gene is TRBV5-6, the J gene TRBJ2-7; a possible D gene is TRBD1 (5 bases). Germline V gene sequence: CDR1 SGHDT, CDR2 YYEEEE. The CDR3 runs to 13 residues. The V end lost 3 bases, the J end lost 5 bases, and 12 bases lay between the germline ends. CDR3 sequence reads: CASSWGFDDEQYF. The DNA of the CDR3 is TGTGCCAGCAGCTGGGGCTTTGATGACGAGCAGTACTTC. Combining the CDR3 with reference TRBV5-6 and TRBJ2-7 gives the whole variable domain DAGVTQSPTHLIKTRGQQVTLRCSPKSGHDTVSWYQQALGQGPQFIFQYYEEEERQRGNFPDRFSGHQFPNYSSELNVNALLLGDSALYLCASSWGFDDEQYFGPGTRLTVT.

V is TRBV10-1 and J is TRBJ1-3, with D hard to call. This CDR3 has 13 amino acids. V was clipped by 9 bases and J by 0 bases, with 9 bases between them. CDR1 and CDR2 from the germline V gene are WNHNN and SYGVQD (reference sequence). Here the CDR3 reads CASSTDSGNTIYF. The CDR3 DNA follows: TGCGCCAGTTCTACCGACTCTGGAAACACCATATATTTT.

This clone was counted only a few times. The rearrangement links TRBV30 to TRBJ2-1, with D perhaps TRBD1 or TRBD2 (5 bases each). The germline gives CDR1 GTSNPN, CDR2 SVGIG (reference sequence). The CDR3 extends over 12 amino acids. V was clipped by 5 bases and J by 9 bases, with 14 bases between them. CDR3 nucleotide sequence: TGTGCCTGGGGCCGGTGGGGGTCTGAGCAGTTCTTC. This gives the protein CAWGRWGSEQFF.

The rearrangement joins TRBV19 to TRBJ2-1, with D unresolved. CDR1 LNHDA and CDR2 SQIVND come from the germline V gene (reference sequence). The CDR3 covers 15 residues. V gave up 6 bases and J gave up 2 bases, with 14 bases separating them. CDR3: CASRGIEHAYNEQFF. Here the CDR3 DNA reads TGTGCCAGTAGGGGTATTGAACACGCCTACAATGAGCAGTTCTTC.

The chain is built from TRBV5-1 and TRBJ2-1; 7 bases align to TRBD1. From germline, CDR1 is SGHRS and CDR2 YFSETQ. Losses at the gene ends were 1 base for V and 4 bases for J; bases not matched to a gene: 2. This CDR3 has 14 residues. The CDR3 sequence is CASSLRQGYNEQFF. In DNA form, the CDR3 reads TGCGCCAGCAGCTTGAGACAGGGATACAATGAGCAGTTCTTC.

V gene TRBV7-9 combines with J gene TRBJ2-6, with 8 bases aligning to TRBD1. Germline V lookup: CDR1 SEHNR, CDR2 FQNEAQ (reference sequence). The V and J ends lost 6 bases and 0 bases, in that order; junction bases with no gene match: 7. This CDR3 region has 17 residues. This chain's CDR3 is CASRGDRSDSGANVLTF. The CDR3 nucleotides read TGTGCCAGCAGAGGGGACAGGAGCGACTCTGGGGCCAACGTCCTGACTTTC.

This chain links TRBV11-2 with TRBJ2-1, with 7 positions matching TRBD2. Germline assignment: CDR1 SGHAT and CDR2 FQNNGV. The CDR3 has 15 residues. V gave up 2 bases and J gave up 4 bases; unmatched junction bases: 5. In nucleotides, the CDR3 is TGTGCCAGCAGCTTAAAGGTGGGAGGGTACAATGAGCAGTTCTTC. Translated: CASSLKVGGYNEQFF.

This rearrangement joins TRBV5-1 to TRBJ1-5, with TRBD1 matching over 7 bases. The CDR3 runs 16 residues. The V gene end was trimmed by 4 bases and the J gene end by 0 bases; junction bases not matched to a gene: 7. Germline assignment: CDR1 SGHRS and CDR2 YFSETQ. The CDR3 spells CASSLGTVDSNQPQHF. The CDR3 DNA reads as TGCGCCAGCAGCCTCGGGACAGTGGATAGCAATCAGCCCCAGCATTTT.

The rearrangement uses TRBV28 and TRBJ2-1; TRBD2 might be the D (5 bases). CDR1 MDHEN and CDR2 SYDVKM come from the germline V gene. The CDR3 covers 15 residues. Trimming took off 5 bases at V and 3 bases at J, with 14 bases between the two ends. The CDR3 nucleotides read TGTGCCAGCAGTCAAACCCTAGCTAACTACAATGAGCAGTTCTTC. Translated: CASSQTLANYNEQFF.